This TCR beta chain was recorded in a study of cytomegalovirus exposure and HLA in healthy donors. The PCR used 60 Vbeta and 13 Jbeta primers. The protocol was immunoSEQ multiplex PCR, while the TCRdb copy is restricted to in-frame clones and leaves out a portion. Of about 150,000 clones listed, 75% are singletons. This clone is a singleton in its sample. The CDR3 has 14 amino acids. V lost 1 base, J lost 1 base, and 6 bases lay in between. Germline V gives CDR1 SGDLS, CDR2 YYNGEE. Sample: PBMCs. This clonotype originated in a man aged 18-30 years in good health and CMV-seropositive. This chain links TRBV9 with TRBJ1-3; unclear D gene. This CDR3 is CASSVQASGNTIYF. CDR3 coding DNA: TGTGCCAGCAGCGTACAGGCTTCTGGAAACACCATATATTTT.